The 25 T cell receptor beta chains below come from one sample, sequenced in a study of T cells in Graves' hyperthyroidism and ophthalmopathy (dated by TCRdb to about 2019). The library relied on multiplex PCR. Sequencing was performed on an Illumina HiSeq 2000. The TCR beta CDR3 regions were amplified from the RNA transcripts. The first round of RT-PCR for the TCR CDR3 was performed with the HTBI primer set and the Qiagen OneStep RT-PCR kit. TCRdb applied fastp at Q25 and MiXCR to the public reads, then kept only in-frame beta chains. One record per CDR3 amino acid sequence lists the most common genes and DNA. This sample lists approximately 370,000 distinct CDR3 sequences; about 15% were detected once. The top ten hold about 31% of the sample. The material sequenced was blood. The receptors were sampled from a woman aged 30 to 39 with Graves' hyperthyroidism.

This clonotype was detected only a few times. This chain connects TRBV28 to TRBJ2-2; 11 bases match TRBD1. Germline lookup yields CDR1 MDHEN and CDR2 SYDVKM. V was clipped by 5 bases and J by 6 bases; unmatched bases: 2. The length of the CDR3 is 14 residues. The DNA for the CDR3 is TGTGCCAGCAGTCGGACAGGGGGCTCCGGGGAGCTGTTTTTT. This translates into CASSRTGGSGELFF.

Only a few counts were recorded for this clonotype. One base away lies a much larger clone, so this may be a sequencing read error. The V and J genes are TRBV5-1 and TRBJ2-1; 7 positions match TRBD2. The CDR3 length is 17 residues. The germline V gene encodes CDR1 SGHRS and CDR2 YFSETQ. This CDR3 reads CASSAFTGGIRVNEQSF. Written as DNA, the CDR3 is TGCGCCAGCAGCGCATTCACGGGGGGAATCAGGGTTAATGAGCAGTCCTTC.

The rearrangement uses TRBV5-6 and TRBJ1-1, with D hard to call. Looked up from germline, CDR1 is SGHDT and CDR2 is YYEEEE. Trimming left V 5 bases short and J 7 bases short, with 18 bases between. This CDR3 is built from 14 residues. CDR3 in DNA: TGTGCCAGCAGTTTTTCGCACATGGGCAATGAAGCTTTCTTT. Its protein is CASSFSHMGNEAFF.

Ten or more counts support this clonotype. This rearrangement joins TRBV27 to TRBJ2-5; 10 nucleotides agree with TRBD1. The CDR3 loop spans 14 amino acids. Germline V CDR1 and CDR2: MNHEY, SMNVEV (reference sequence). With V trimmed by 3 bases and J by 8 bases, 6 bases remained unmatched. The chain's CDR3 is CASSLGTGAKTQYF. As DNA, the CDR3 is TGTGCCAGCAGTTTGGGGACAGGGGCTAAAACCCAGTACTTC.

This clonotype was seen a handful of times. V is TRBV7-2 and J is TRBJ2-3; D might be TRBD2 (5 bases). Trimming removed 0 bases from V and 8 bases from J, with 21 bases in between. CDR1 SGHTA and CDR2 FQGNSA come from the germline V gene. The length of the CDR3 is 17 residues. Here the CDR3 DNA reads TGTGCCAGCAGCTTAGCGCTCCTAGCAGGCGGTTTGGGTACGCAGTATTTT. This encodes CASSLALLAGGLGTQYF.

This clonotype was picked up a small number of times. The rearrangement uses TRBV11-2 and TRBJ1-2; maybe TRBD1 (5 bases). Germline V lookup: CDR1 SGHAT, CDR2 FQNNGV. V was cut by 5 bases and J by 4 bases, with 17 bases left in between. The CDR3 is made up of 15 amino acids. CDR3 loop: CASSRGQGPSYGYTF. The CDR3 DNA sequence: TGTGCCAGCAGCCGCGGGCAGGGACCTAGCTATGGCTACACCTTC.

This clonotype was detected a few times. The chain joins TRBV12-3 or TRBV12-4 to TRBJ1-4; D is ambiguous. Trimming cost V 3 bases and J 8 bases, with 10 bases left between them. The CDR3 loop spans 13 amino acids. CDR3 loop: CASSFFSREKLFF. CDR3 bases: TGTGCCAGCAGTTTCTTTTCGCGGGAAAAACTGTTTTTT.

In its sample, this clonotype was seen many times. This chain joins TRBV10-3 and TRBJ1-2; no clear D. V lost 2 bases and J lost 6, with 25 bases in between. Germline CDR1 and CDR2: ENHRY and SYGVKD. This CDR3 region has 18 residues. The CDR3 region has the DNA TGTGCCATCAGTGAGATGGTGGCAGCAAAGGCCTCCGACGATGGCTACACCTTC. It translates to CAISEMVAAKASDDGYTF.

There are many counts of this clonotype. V and J are TRBV6-1 and TRBJ2-7; TRBD1 matches at 9 bases. Trimming cost V 6 bases and J 6 bases; bases outside gene matches: 15. The V gene's germline CDR1 is MNHNS and CDR2 SASEGT. The CDR3 spans 16 residues. The CDR3 DNA reads TGTGCCAGCAGGCACAACAGGGGGCCCGACGGTGGCGAGCAGTACTTC. It codes for CASRHNRGPDGGEQYF.

This clonotype was seen ten or more times. The chain has TRBV30 and TRBJ1-2; tentatively, D is TRBD1 (6 bases). Trimming removed 2 bases at V and 0 bases at J, with 10 bases between. This CDR3 is 14 amino acids long. Germline V gene sequence: CDR1 GTSNPN, CDR2 SVGIG (reference sequence). The chain's CDR3 is CAWSNTGTNYGYTF. CDR3 DNA sequence: TGTGCCTGGAGTAACACAGGGACTAACTATGGCTACACCTTC.

In its sample, this clonotype was seen many times. V is TRBV15 and J is TRBJ2-1; maybe TRBD1 (6 bases). Trimming removed 3 bases at V and 1 base at J, with 7 bases between. The CDR3 contains 14 residues. In germline, CDR1 is LNHNV, CDR2 YYDKDF (reference sequence). CDR3 nucleotides: TGTGCCACCAGCAGGGGGGCATCCTACAATGAGCAGTTCTTC. Protein product: CATSRGASYNEQFF.

This clonotype has more than one count but fewer than ten. V gene TRBV28 combines with J gene TRBJ1-6, with D unresolved. The CDR3 has 15 amino acids. Trimming took 2 bases from V and 4 from J, leaving 9 bases between them. CDR1 is MDHEN and CDR2 is SYDVKM in the germline V gene. Written as DNA, the CDR3 is TGTGCCAGCAGTTTAAGTCGCCAGTATAATTCACCCCTCCACTTT. It is translated as CASSLSRQYNSPLHF. Variable domain in full (rest from reference TRBV28 and TRBJ1-6): DVKVTQSSRYLVKRTGEKVFLECVQDMDHENMFWYRQDPGLGLRLIYFSYDVKMKEKGDIPEGYSVSREKKERFSLILESASTNQTSMYLCASSLSRQYNSPLHFGNGTRLTVT.

This clonotype was seen many times. The gene calls are TRBV7-3 and TRBJ2-3; TRBD2 aligns across 12 bases. This CDR3 has 16 amino acids. V was pared by 5 bases and J by 4 bases, with 7 bases of the junction left unmatched. The germline V gene encodes CDR1 SGHTA and CDR2 FQGTGA. The DNA of the CDR3 is TGTGCCAGCAGCCTCAGACTAGCGGGAGACGCAGATACGCAGTATTTT. This codes for CASSLRLAGDADTQYF.

This sequence joins TRBV6-2 or TRBV6-3 and TRBJ1-1, with D perhaps matching TRBD1 (5 bases). Deletions cut 2 bases from V and 4 bases from J, with 11 bases between. The CDR3 runs to 14 residues. Germline values: CDR1 MNHEY, CDR2 SVGEGT. For the CDR3, the DNA is TGTGCCAGCAGTTACGGTGCAGGGTCCACTGAAGCTTTCTTT. Translation gives CASSYGAGSTEAFF.

This clonotype was recorded at least ten times. The rearrangement uses TRBV9 and TRBJ1-2; the D is unclear. The CDR3 spans 11 residues. Trimming cost V 0 bases and J 9 bases, with 6 bases left between them. In germline, CDR1 is SGDLS, CDR2 YYNGEE. The chain's CDR3 is CASSVVGRYTF. Written as DNA, the CDR3 is TGTGCCAGCAGCGTAGTAGGTCGCTACACCTTC.

With regard to this clonotype: A much larger clone lies one base from this, so it may be a read error. The rearrangement uses TRBV28 and TRBJ1-5, with D possibly matching TRBD1 (5 bases). Germline V CDR1 and CDR2: MDHEN, SYDVKM. CDR3 length equals 18 residues. Deletions cut 5 bases from V and 13 bases from J, with 33 bases between. CDR3 residues: CASSAYLIQESVADTQHF. CDR3 bases: TGTGCCAGCAGTGCTTACCTTATACAGGAATCGGTCGCAGATACGCAGCATTTT.

This clonotype was picked up many times. The chain has TRBV2 and TRBJ2-7; D unresolved. This CDR3 comprises 13 residues. V was cut by 5 bases and J by 3 bases, with 11 bases left in between. Germline V gives CDR1 SNHLY, CDR2 FYNNEI. The CDR3 sequence: CASSMDQNYEQYF. The CDR3 DNA sequence: TGTGCCAGCAGTATGGACCAGAACTACGAGCAGTACTTC.

This clonotype was seen only a few times. This chain joins TRBV7-9 and TRBJ1-1; 8 nucleotides agree with TRBD1. V was clipped by 3 bases and J by 7 bases; unmatched bases: 16. Germline V gene lookup returns CDR1 SEHNR and CDR2 FQNEAQ (reference sequence). CDR3 length: 17 amino acids. Here the CDR3 reads CASSFFPKQGVSGEAFF. The CDR3 DNA reads as TGTGCCAGCAGCTTTTTTCCTAAACAGGGGGTGAGTGGTGAAGCTTTCTTT.

V and J are TRBV3-1 and TRBJ2-1; TRBD1 might be the D (6 bases). Trimming took 3 bases from V and 4 from J, leaving 16 bases between them. Germline CDR1 LGHDT, CDR2 YNNKEL (reference sequence). The CDR3 contains 16 residues. The CDR3 region is CASSHLVQGYYNEQFF. CDR3 nucleotide sequence: TGTGCCAGCAGCCATTTAGTACAGGGATATTACAATGAGCAGTTCTTC.

In this sample, this clonotype turned up many times. The chain employs TRBV28 and TRBJ1-1, with D possibly matching TRBD1 (5 bases). Trimming removed 7 bases from V and 7 bases from J, with 16 bases in between. The CDR3 covers 13 residues. The germline V gene has CDR1 MDHEN and CDR2 SYDVKM. The CDR3 bases are TGTGCCAGCATAAAAAGACAGTCCCTTGAAGCTTTCTTT. Translated, it gives CASIKRQSLEAFF.

This clonotype has a handful of counts. This chain joins TRBV19 and TRBJ2-1, with no clear D. Germline loops: CDR1 LNHDA, CDR2 SQIVND (reference sequence). V lost 3 bases and J lost 2, with 14 bases in between. The CDR3 totals 16 residues. CDR3 coding DNA: TGTGCCAGTAGTATTATTGGTGATCTCCCCTACAATGAGCAGTTCTTC. Encoded protein: CASSIIGDLPYNEQFF.

The chain employs TRBV12-3 or TRBV12-4 and TRBJ1-5; D is ambiguous. The CDR3 covers 15 residues. Trimming removed 6 bases at V and 2 bases at J, with 14 bases between. The CDR3 loop reads CASSSDGKGNQPQHF. The CDR3 DNA is TGTGCCAGCAGCTCGGACGGAAAAGGCAATCAGCCCCAGCATTTT.

This clonotype was seen more than once but under ten times. A read error may produce the germline difference seen at one junction end. The chain carries TRBV28 and TRBJ2-3; 10 nucleotides line up with TRBD2. CDR1 and CDR2 (germline): MDHEN, SYDVKM. This CDR3 has 16 residues. The CDR3 loop is CVSSSLAGLGTDTQYF. In DNA form, the CDR3 reads TGTGTCAGCAGTTCACTAGCGGGATTAGGCACAGATACGCAGTATTTT.

This clonotype was recorded a few times. This chain links TRBV10-2 with TRBJ1-2; 9 nucleotides line up with TRBD1. Germline lookup yields CDR1 WSHSY and CDR2 SAAADI. The CDR3 extends over 14 amino acids. Trimming removed 6 bases from V and 2 bases from J; junction bases left unmatched: 4. CDR3 DNA: TGCGCCAGCAGGACAGGGGGAGGAAACTATGGCTACACCTTC. This codes for CASRTGGGNYGYTF.

The J gene is TRBJ2-1, the V gene TRBV4-1; tentative D call: TRBD2 (5 bases). Trimming shortened V by 2 bases and J by 7 bases, and 9 bases separated the two germline ends. Germline CDR1 reads MGHRA; CDR2 reads YSYEKL. The CDR3 sequence is 13 residues long. CDR3 bases: TGCGCCAGCAGCCAATTCAGCGGAAATGAGCAGTTCTTC. It is translated as CASSQFSGNEQFF.